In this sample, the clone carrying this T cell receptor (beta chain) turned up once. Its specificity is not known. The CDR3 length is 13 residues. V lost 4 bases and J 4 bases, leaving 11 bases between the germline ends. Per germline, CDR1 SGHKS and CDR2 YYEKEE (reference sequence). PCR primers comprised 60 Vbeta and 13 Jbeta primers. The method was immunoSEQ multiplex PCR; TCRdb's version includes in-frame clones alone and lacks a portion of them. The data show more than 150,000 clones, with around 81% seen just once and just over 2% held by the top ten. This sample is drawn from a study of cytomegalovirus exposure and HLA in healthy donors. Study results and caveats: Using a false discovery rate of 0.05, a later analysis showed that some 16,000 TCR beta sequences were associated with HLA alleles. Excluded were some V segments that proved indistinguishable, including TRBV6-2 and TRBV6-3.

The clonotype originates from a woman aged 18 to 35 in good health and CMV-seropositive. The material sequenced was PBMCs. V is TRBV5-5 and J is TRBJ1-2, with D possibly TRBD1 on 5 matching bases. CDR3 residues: CASSGGVLYGYTF. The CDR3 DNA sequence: TGTGCCAGCAGCGGGGGGGTGCTCTATGGCTACACCTTC.